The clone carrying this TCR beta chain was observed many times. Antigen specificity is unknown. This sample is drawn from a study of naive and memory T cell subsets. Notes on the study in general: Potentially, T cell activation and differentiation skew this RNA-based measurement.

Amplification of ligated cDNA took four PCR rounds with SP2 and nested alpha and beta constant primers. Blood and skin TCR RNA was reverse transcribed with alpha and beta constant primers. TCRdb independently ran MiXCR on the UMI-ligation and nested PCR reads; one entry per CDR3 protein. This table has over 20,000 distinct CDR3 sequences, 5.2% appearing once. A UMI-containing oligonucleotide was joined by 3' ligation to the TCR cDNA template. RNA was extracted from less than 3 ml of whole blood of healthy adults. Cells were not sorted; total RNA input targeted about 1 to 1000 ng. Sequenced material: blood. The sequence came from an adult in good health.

As DNA, the CDR3 is TGTGCCAGCAGCGGGACAGGTTCTCAAAACACTGAAGCTTTCTTT. Its protein is CASSGTGSQNTEAFF. The chain combines TRBV28 with TRBJ1-1; 8 bases map to TRBD1. Germline V lookup: CDR1 MDHEN, CDR2 SYDVKM. The CDR3 sequence is 15 residues long. V lost 6 bases and J lost 2; bases outside the gene matches: 8.